This T cell receptor beta chain was profiled in a study of CD8+ T cells in alopecia areata (dated 2018 in TCRdb). General notes on the study: Treated patients were enrolled in an open-label pilot trial of oral tofacitinib, 5 to 10 mg twice daily, for moderate-to-severe alopecia areata. Tofacitinib was administered for 6 to 18 months, and 6 months of follow-up off drug were then conducted to assess delayed response and recurrence. The SALT score, which quantifies the percentage of affected scalp surface area, was used to measure disease severity in treated patients. In both human patients and the C3H/HeJ mouse model, the study applied high-throughput TCRbeta sequencing to look at T cell clonal expansion in alopecia areata. Human TCRbeta sequencing covered scalp tissue and sorted CD4+ and CD8+ peripheral blood T cells from patchy and totalis/universalis alopecia areata patients and healthy controls. Biopsies were taken from tofacitinib-treated patients at baseline and at 4 and 24 weeks of treatment, and a later scalp biopsy was taken in several of the tofacitinib-treated patients. Scalp clonality was compared across normal scalp (n=4), patchy alopecia areata scalp (n=8), and alopecia totalis/universalis scalp (n=8). RNA came from the PAXgene miRNA kit for fixed scalp, the miRNeasy kit for PBMCs, and the RNeasy kit for mouse skin. Amplification of TCRbeta CDR3 regions was done by immunoSEQ multiplex PCR using 35 Vbeta forward primers and 13 Jbeta reverse primers. Broad study findings and their caveats: Scalp TCR repertoire analysis is complicated because resident alphabeta T cells in normal human skin are also sequenced, whereas mouse skin is dominated by gammadelta T cells. Compared with normal scalp, lesional scalp had higher clonality and more expanded CD8+ clones, particularly in alopecia totalis/universalis, a pattern that suggests antigenic drive. Tofacitinib significantly decreased scalp clonality and the number of expanded CD8+ clones among the top 100 scalp clones. Compared with mice, TCR sequences shared between patients were less clear, possibly partly because of HLA diversity across the patient population. Because the treated cohort was small and had only one nonresponder, larger studies are needed to examine links between baseline CD8+ expansion and response. Many expanded lesional clones persisted in scalp and blood during tofacitinib treatment, which may partly explain relapse after stopping treatment.

V is pruned by 7 bases and J by 6 bases, leaving 10 bases of the junction without a gene match. The CDR3 contains 13 residues, cysteine and phenylalanine counted. The retained sequence is limited to the CDR3, 39 bases, with the frame set at the first base. Taken from the germline V gene, the CDR1 and CDR2 loops are SQVTM and ANQGSEA. The method behind the library was the immunoSEQ multiplex PCR assay. For TCR sequencing, RNA was extracted from every sample and reverse transcribed into cDNA to serve as template. First-strand cDNA was synthesized using SuperScript III with a 2:1 mix of oligo-dT and random hexamers. A synthetic immune receptor repertoire was used to assess amplification bias, and residual bias was removed computationally. On the authors' methods: After raw reads were preprocessed to remove errors, the CDR3 was defined following IMGT conventions as running from the conserved cysteine to phenylalanine. Clonality was computed as 1 minus the Shannon entropy, with the entropy normalized by log2 of the number of productive unique TCRs. Scalp TCRbeta sequences were cross-referenced with sorted blood CD4 and CD8 repertoires so that the CD4 or CD8 identity of scalp clones could be inferred. Entries here come from immuneACCESS through TCRdb and include only in-frame sequences with V and J called. Some clones fail to appear in such tables; in the studies checked, an unresolved V gene covers under half of the shortfall, and the cause of the remainder is unknown. The V and J calls and clone size were taken over from that table, and D and trimming were inferred from the DNA. The sample profile shows over 120,000 clones; 54% of them were found once. About a sixth of the sample belongs to the ten largest clones.

To note about this clone: The target of this receptor is not known. Base qualities are not at hand, and no much larger clone is one base apart.

The sample's time point label, decoded: 4 weeks on oral tofacitinib. This sample's treatment or condition label indicates: oral pan-JAK inhibitor, 5-10 mg twice daily. Peripheral blood and lesional scalp punch biopsies were obtained from patients with alopecia areata. After PBMCs were isolated by density centrifugation and stained for CD3, CD4 and CD8, a FACSAria was used to sort CD4+ and CD8+ T cells. Sequenced here: CD8+ T cells sorted from blood, sampled at week 4, from a patient treated with tofacitinib. This clonotype originated in a human donor with alopecia areata. Recombination linked TRBV29-1 to TRBJ1-2, and 8 junction bases match TRBD1. The DNA sequence is TGCAGCGCAACGAAGACAGGGGTCGATGGCTACACCTTC. Its protein product is CSATKTGVDGYTF.